Sequencing of this TCR beta chain was carried out in a study of T cells in Graves' hyperthyroidism and ophthalmopathy (dated by TCRdb to between 2018 and 2020). For the study in its entirety: Peripheral blood samples were taken at initial diagnosis, before any treatment was given. The paper reports TCR Vbeta CDR3 sequencing of over 120 peripheral blood samples: fewer than 50 ophthalmopathy, roughly 80 hyperthyroidism and around 17 progressor patients. To identify TCR V-J signatures that set the groups apart, the researchers used a discovery cohort of more than 95 patients, made up of roughly 40 with Graves' ophthalmopathy and 57 with stable Graves' hyperthyroidism. After sampling, hyperthyroidism patients received methimazole starting at 30 mg daily, and ophthalmopathy patients received high-dose intravenous methylprednisolone. The roughly 100 discovery patients were randomly split 7:3 into training and test sets. Prospective prediction of ophthalmopathy was tested in an independent validation cohort of 18 to 20 hyperthyroidism patients and 17 patients who later progressed to ophthalmopathy. Thyroid tissue and blood T-cell repertoires from about six Graves' hyperthyroidism patients were also compared in the study.

The TCR beta CDR3 regions were amplified from the RNA transcripts. The first round of RT-PCR for the TCR CDR3 was performed with the HTBI primer set and the Qiagen OneStep RT-PCR kit. Libraries were constructed in a second round of multiplex PCR, after which size selection and purification were performed. Libraries were sequenced paired-end with 100 bp reads on an Illumina HiSeq2000. In the source study's methods: Raw data were processed with SOAPnuke, discarding reads with adapters, uncalled bases, mean Phred below 15, or no exact constant-primer or identifier match. COPE v1.2.5 was used to merge the high-quality paired reads, and each unique nucleotide sequence was defined as a clonotype. MiTCR v1.1 was used to align clonotypes to the IMGT TRBV, TRBD and TRBJ reference segments. Analysis was restricted to V-J combinations with a frequency above 0.0001, which covered roughly 99% of repertoires. A TCS score was defined as the ratio of F50 (clonal expansion) to E x V (chaos), with BLOSUM62-based TCRdist applied between CDR3 peptides within each V-J. Welch's t-statistics and random forest reduced around 550 V-J features to 10 to 15, which were used in a naive Bayes classifier (R e1071). The Morisita-Horn index was used to measure how similar the thyroid and blood repertoires were. TCRdb's own reprocessing of the public reads used fastp at Q25 and MiXCR and kept productive beta chains. Rows are combined by CDR3 protein, so each entry shows the most common genes and DNA. The V and J calls were determined by TCRdb, not by the authors. Here the sample has hundreds of thousands of distinct CDR3 sequences; over 35% occur a single time. The top ten clonotypes cover approximately 8.7% of the sample.

Including cysteine and phenylalanine, the CDR3 has 13 amino acids. The entry retains the CDR3 DNA only, 39 bases that are in frame from base 1. Cut back by 3 bases and 7 bases, the V and J ends lie 9 bases apart. CDR1 and CDR2 (SGHTA, FQGTGA) derive from the germline V gene. Broad study findings and their caveats: In cross-validation, a model built on a 13 V-J signature told ophthalmopathy apart from stable hyperthyroidism with approximately 90% sensitivity and about 81% specificity, and in testing the same model reached 80%/75%. Sample size was not statistically predetermined, and investigators were not blinded to group allocation. Blood samples also contained most of the expanded thyroid clonotypes (frequency above 0.001), which suggests that blood repertoires may reflect thyroid immune responses. In validation, the model predicted progression to ophthalmopathy with approximately 70% sensitivity and approximately 78% specificity, a median of 6.5 months before onset.

Points on this clonotype: Its cognate antigen has yet to be identified. It has no much larger one-base neighbor in the sample; base qualities were not kept.

Stable Graves' hyperthyroidism was defined as no progression to ophthalmopathy during 18 months of follow-up. Hyperthyroidism patients were newly diagnosed, had a disease duration of under 2 months, and were aged 18 to 65 years. Any patient with an uncontrolled infection, another autoimmune disease, pregnancy or lactation was excluded. Clinical symptoms, serum thyroxine and TRAb, thyroid ultrasound, and orbital computed tomography formed the basis for the diagnoses. PBMCs were separated from under 11 ml of fresh peripheral blood using Ficoll-Paque density gradient centrifugation. Total RNA was extracted with Trizol reagent, and quality was checked on an Agilent 2100 Bioanalyzer.

Sequencing was performed on blood. The clonotype originates from a young man with Graves' hyperthyroidism. This sequence uses TRBV7-3 and TRBJ2-2, with TRBD1 tentatively as D gene (6 bases match). Here is the DNA: TGTGCCAGCAGCTTGGACAGTGACGGGGAGCTGTTTTTT. The resulting protein is CASSLDSDGELFF.